Listed below are T cell receptor beta chains from one sample, sequenced in a study of beta chain features in type 1 diabetes. The method was immunoSEQ multiplex PCR; TCRdb's version includes in-frame clones alone and lacks a portion of them. The sample has over 300,000 clones; around 9% are singletons. Sequenced sample: central memory CD4+ T cells from blood. These receptors came from a man in his thirties or forties with type 1 diabetes. CDR3s include the opening cysteine and the closing phenylalanine or tryptophan. The order of the fields is D gene, V gene, clone size, CDR3 length, J gene, CDR3 DNA, CDR3 protein. The D gene is left open where the match is weak. Size is omitted from some rows. Given values are once, few, many or a class for expanded clones.

D: TRBD1; V: TRBV28; size: many; length: 12; J: TRBJ2-7; DNA: TGTGCCTCCGGGACAGGCTTCCACGAGCAGTACTTC; CDR3: CASGTGFHEQYF
D: TRBD1; V: TRBV29-1; size: few; length: 15; J: TRBJ1-2; DNA: TGCAGCGTTGAAGTACTATGGGCAGGGGGAGGTGGCTACACCTTC; CDR3: CSVEVLWAGGGGYTF
D: TRBD1; V: TRBV29-1; size: few; length: 16; J: TRBJ2-5; DNA: TGCAGCGTAGACAGGGGACAAGGTATTTTGGGAGAGACCCAGTACTTC; CDR3: CSVDRGQGILGETQYF
D: NA; V: TRBV5-1; size: NA; length: 12; J: TRBJ1-1; DNA: TGCGCCAGCAGCTTGCAGAACACTGAAGCTTTCTTT; CDR3: CASSLQNTEAFF
D: NA; V: TRBV10-3; size: few; length: 14; J: TRBJ2-3; DNA: TGTGCCATCGGACAGTTACAGGAGGAGGATACGCAGTATTTT; CDR3: CAIGQLQEEDTQYF
D: NA; V: TRBV18; size: few; length: 13; J: TRBJ1-3; DNA: TGTGCCAGCTCACCAGGGGGAGGAAACACCATATATTTT; CDR3: CASSPGGGNTIYF
D: NA; V: TRBV9; size: NA; length: 14; J: TRBJ2-5; DNA: TGTGCCAGCAGCGAAGGGGGGGCACAAGAGACCCAGTACTTC; CDR3: CASSEGGAQETQYF
D: NA; V: TRBV4-3; size: few; length: 15; J: TRBJ2-1; DNA: TGCGCCAGCAGCCAAGGAGGGGGGACCTACAATGAGCAGTTCTTC; CDR3: CASSQGGGTYNEQFF
D: NA; V: TRBV19; size: NA; length: 12; J: TRBJ2-3; DNA: TGTGCCAGTAGTACCCGGGCCGATACGCAGTATTTT; CDR3: CASSTRADTQYF
D: NA; V: TRBV9; size: few; length: 15; J: TRBJ1-2; DNA: TGTGCCAGCAGCGTAGATTCAAGAGGAGGAAATGGCTACACCTTC; CDR3: CASSVDSRGGNGYTF
D: NA; V: TRBV7-8; size: NA; length: 12; J: TRBJ2-3; DNA: TGTGCCAGCAAGGTTAGCACAGATACGCAGTATTTT; CDR3: CASKVSTDTQYF
D: TRBD1; V: TRBV7-2; size: NA; length: 12; J: TRBJ1-1; DNA: TGTGCCAGCAGCGACAGGGGTTTCGAAGCTTTCTTT; CDR3: CASSDRGFEAFF
D: TRBD2; V: TRBV11-2; size: many; length: 13; J: TRBJ2-7; DNA: TGTGCCAGCAGCCCTTCAGGACTAGCGGGGGGATTCTTC; CDR3: CASSPSGLAGGFF
D: NA; V: TRBV7-2; size: NA; length: 12; J: TRBJ2-5; DNA: TGTGCCAGCAGCTTAGGGACTGGGACCCAGTACTTC; CDR3: CASSLGTGTQYF
D: TRBD2; V: TRBV15; size: few; length: 16; J: TRBJ2-7; DNA: TGTGCCACCAGCAGAGAACCCCTAGGGCGGGGGTACGAGCAGTACTTC; CDR3: CATSREPLGRGYEQYF
D: TRBD1; V: TRBV28; size: NA; length: 15; J: TRBJ1-2; DNA: TGTGCCAGCAGTTTCTCTGGACAGGGTGGATATGGCTACACCTTC; CDR3: CASSFSGQGGYGYTF
D: NA; V: TRBV6-6; size: NA; length: 11; J: TRBJ2-7; DNA: TGTGCCAGCAGTCGCGAATACGAGCAGTACTTC; CDR3: CASSREYEQYF
D: NA; V: TRBV6-5; size: few; length: 15; J: TRBJ2-1; DNA: TGTGCCAGCAGTTACCAACTTACAGGTCCCAATGAGCAGTTCTTC; CDR3: CASSYQLTGPNEQFF
D: TRBD2; V: TRBV7-2; size: many; length: 16; J: TRBJ2-3; DNA: TGTGCCAGCAGCTTATTTAGCGGGGGTAGCACAGATACGCAGTATTTT; CDR3: CASSLFSGGSTDTQYF
D: TRBD2; V: TRBV7-2; size: NA; length: 15; J: TRBJ2-2; DNA: TGTGCCAGCAGCCCGTGGACTAGCGGGACCGGGGAGCTGTTTTTT; CDR3: CASSPWTSGTGELFF
D: NA; V: TRBV7-8; size: few; length: 15; J: TRBJ2-5; DNA: TGTGCCAGCAGCTTAGCTCTCGGGGGCTGGGAGACCCAGTACTTC; CDR3: CASSLALGGWETQYF
D: TRBD1; V: TRBV5-1; size: few; length: 15; J: TRBJ1-6; DNA: TGCGCCAGCAGCTTGGCAACAGGGGATAGCTCACCCCTCCACTTT; CDR3: CASSLATGDSSPLHF
D: TRBD1; V: TRBV6-6; size: NA; length: 15; J: TRBJ1-4; DNA: TGTGCCAGCAGTTACCGGGACAGGCTTAATGAAAAACTGTTTTTT; CDR3: CASSYRDRLNEKLFF
D: NA; V: TRBV23-1; size: NA; length: 17; J: TRBJ1-4; DNA: TGCGCCAGCAGTCAATCTAGCGGCTGGGCAGTAAATGAAAAACTGTTTTTT; CDR3: CASSQSSGWAVNEKLFF
D: TRBD1; V: TRBV5-1; size: few; length: 15; J: TRBJ1-5; DNA: TGCGCCAGCAGCCGGACAGGGGGCGGCGATCAGCCCCAGCATTTT; CDR3: CASSRTGGGDQPQHF
D: TRBD1; V: TRBV19; size: few; length: 16; J: TRBJ2-4; DNA: TGTGCCAGTAGTGGGTTTGACAGGGAGGCCAAAAACATTCAGTACTTC; CDR3: CASSGFDREAKNIQYF
D: NA; V: TRBV27; size: few; length: 12; J: TRBJ2-7; DNA: TGTGCCAGCAGCAAGTCATTCGGCGAGCAGTACTTC; CDR3: CASSKSFGEQYF
D: TRBD1; V: TRBV4-3; size: NA; length: 15; J: TRBJ2-3; DNA: TGCGCCAGCAGCCTCCGGACAGGGCTCACAGATACGCAGTATTTT; CDR3: CASSLRTGLTDTQYF
D: NA; V: TRBV4-3; size: few; length: 14; J: TRBJ1-2; DNA: TGCGCCAGCAGCCAAGTCGTCACCAACTATGGCTACACCTTC; CDR3: CASSQVVTNYGYTF
D: NA; V: TRBV7-9; size: NA; length: 11; J: TRBJ1-2; DNA: TGTGCCAGCAGTGCGATGGGGGGCTACACCTTC; CDR3: CASSAMGGYTF
D: NA; V: TRBV6-1; size: NA; length: 16; J: TRBJ2-3; DNA: TGTGCCAGCAGTGAAGCGGCAGGGAGTTTCACAGATACGCAGTATTTT; CDR3: CASSEAAGSFTDTQYF
D: TRBD2; V: TRBV5-1; size: NA; length: 15; J: TRBJ2-7; DNA: TGCGCCAGCAGCTTGGGGGCTAGCGGCTCCTACGAGCAGTACTTC; CDR3: CASSLGASGSYEQYF
D: TRBD1; V: TRBV9; size: once; length: 15; J: TRBJ2-2; DNA: TGTGCCAGCAGGGTCGGGACAGGGACCACCGGGGAGCTGTTTTTT; CDR3: CASRVGTGTTGELFF
D: TRBD2; V: TRBV7-8; size: few; length: 14; J: TRBJ2-7; DNA: TGTGCCAGCTCCACCGGGGGGGGCACCTACGAGCAGTACTTC; CDR3: CASSTGGGTYEQYF
D: NA; V: TRBV7-2; size: few; length: 13; J: TRBJ2-5; DNA: TGTGCCAGCAGCTTATTATTCCTTGCCCACCTGTACTTC; CDR3: CASSLLFLAHLYF
D: NA; V: TRBV18; size: few; length: 15; J: TRBJ2-2; DNA: TGTGCCAGCTCCCCCGGAGGAGCGAACACCGGGGAGCTGTTTTTT; CDR3: CASSPGGANTGELFF
D: NA; V: TRBV4-3; size: few; length: 13; J: TRBJ1-4; DNA: TGCGCCAGCAGCCAAGAGTTCGATGAAAAACTGTTTTTT; CDR3: CASSQEFDEKLFF
D: NA; V: TRBV7-2; size: NA; length: 14; J: TRBJ2-5; DNA: TGTGCCAGCAGCCACGAATACGGCCAAGAGACCCAGTACTTC; CDR3: CASSHEYGQETQYF
D: TRBD1; V: TRBV5-6; size: NA; length: 15; J: TRBJ2-2; DNA: TGTGCCAGCAGCTCCCGGACAGGGGTAACCGGGGAGCTGTTTTTT; CDR3: CASSSRTGVTGELFF
D: NA; V: TRBV9; size: NA; length: 14; J: TRBJ2-3; DNA: TGTGCCAGCAGCGTTGACCTAGGGCCAGATACGCAGTATTTT; CDR3: CASSVDLGPDTQYF
D: NA; V: TRBV4-3; size: many; length: 15; J: TRBJ2-7; DNA: TGCGCCAGCAGCCAAGACCCAAAGGGTTCCTACGAGCAGTACTTC; CDR3: CASSQDPKGSYEQYF
D: NA; V: TRBV9; size: many; length: 15; J: TRBJ2-1; DNA: TGTGCCAGCAGCGTAGCTAGTCGGAGGGGCAATGAGCAGTTCTTC; CDR3: CASSVASRRGNEQFF